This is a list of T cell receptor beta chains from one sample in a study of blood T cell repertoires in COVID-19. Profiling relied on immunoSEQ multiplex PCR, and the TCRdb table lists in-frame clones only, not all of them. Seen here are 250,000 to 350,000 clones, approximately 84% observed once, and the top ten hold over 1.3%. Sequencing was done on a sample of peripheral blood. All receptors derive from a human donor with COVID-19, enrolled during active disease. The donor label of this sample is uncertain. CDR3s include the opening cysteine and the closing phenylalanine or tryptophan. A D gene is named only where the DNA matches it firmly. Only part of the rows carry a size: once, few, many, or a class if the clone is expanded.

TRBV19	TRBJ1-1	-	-	TGTGCCAGTAGTGGGGGGGGCGGGAACACTGAAGCTTTCTTT	CASSGGGGNTEAFF
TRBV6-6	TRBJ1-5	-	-	TGTGCCAGCAAGTTAACAGAAGTCGGTGGCAATCAGCCCCAGCATTTT	CASKLTEVGGNQPQHF
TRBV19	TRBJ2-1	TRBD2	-	TGTGCCAGTAGTGCTACCACGTACAGAACTAGCGGGAGGGCCGGTAAGCAGTTCTTC	CASSATTYRTSGRAGKQFF
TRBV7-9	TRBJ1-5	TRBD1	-	TGTGCCAGCACGCGGACAGGTGATCAGCCCCAGCATTTT	CASTRTGDQPQHF
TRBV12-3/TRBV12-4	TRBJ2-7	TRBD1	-	TGTGCCAGCAGTCCCGGACAGGCCGTATACTTC	CASSPGQAVYF
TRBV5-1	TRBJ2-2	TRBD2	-	TGCGCCAGCAGCTTGGTACTTACGGGAGGGCCGGCCGGGGAGCTGTTTTTT	CASSLVLTGGPAGELFF
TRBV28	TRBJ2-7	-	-	TGTGCCAGCAGTTTATGGGCCACCGAGAGGGACGAGCAGTACTTC	CASSLWATERDEQYF
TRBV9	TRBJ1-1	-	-	TGTGCCAGCAGCGTGACAGGTCAGACTGAAGCTTTCTTT	CASSVTGQTEAFF
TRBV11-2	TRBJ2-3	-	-	TGTGCCAGCAGCTTAGAGCGGGGAGGCACAGATACGCAGTATTTT	CASSLERGGTDTQYF
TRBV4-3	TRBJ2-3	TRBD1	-	TGCGCCAGCAGCCAAGCTGTGGGGACAGCATTCACAGATACGCAGTATTTT	CASSQAVGTAFTDTQYF
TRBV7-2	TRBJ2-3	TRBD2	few	TGTGCCAGCAGCTTAAGACTAGCCCCCGCAGATACGCAGTATTTT	CASSLRLAPADTQYF
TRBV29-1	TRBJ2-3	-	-	TGCAGCGTTGAATCCCTAGCGACCCCATCCACAGATACGCAGTATTTT	CSVESLATPSTDTQYF
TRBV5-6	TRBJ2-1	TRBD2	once	TGTGCCAGCAGCTTTTTAGCTAGCGGGAATAATGAGCAGTTCTTC	CASSFLASGNNEQFF
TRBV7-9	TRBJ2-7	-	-	TGTGCCAGCAGCTTAGGGGTAGCGGCCAACGAGCAGTACTTC	CASSLGVAANEQYF
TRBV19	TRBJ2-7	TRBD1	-	TGTGCCAGTAGTGCAGACAGGGAGTACGAGCAGTACTTC	CASSADREYEQYF
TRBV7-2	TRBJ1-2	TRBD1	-	TGTGCCAGCAGCCCGGACAGGCACTATGGCTACACCTTC	CASSPDRHYGYTF
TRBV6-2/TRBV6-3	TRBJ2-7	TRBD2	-	TGTGCCAGCAGTTATGGGCCCTGGCGGGAGGGGCCAAGGATTACCTACGAGCAGTACTTC	CASSYGPWREGPRITYEQYF
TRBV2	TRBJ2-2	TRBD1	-	TGTGCCAGCAGCTTGGGACAGCAGAACACCGGGGAGCTGTTTTTT	CASSLGQQNTGELFF
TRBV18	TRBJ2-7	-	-	TGTGCCAGCTCACCAGGGGAATCGGAGGAGTACTTC	CASSPGESEEYF
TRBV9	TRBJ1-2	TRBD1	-	TGTGCCAGCAGCTTTGGGACAGGGGGAACCCCTGGCTACACCTTC	CASSFGTGGTPGYTF